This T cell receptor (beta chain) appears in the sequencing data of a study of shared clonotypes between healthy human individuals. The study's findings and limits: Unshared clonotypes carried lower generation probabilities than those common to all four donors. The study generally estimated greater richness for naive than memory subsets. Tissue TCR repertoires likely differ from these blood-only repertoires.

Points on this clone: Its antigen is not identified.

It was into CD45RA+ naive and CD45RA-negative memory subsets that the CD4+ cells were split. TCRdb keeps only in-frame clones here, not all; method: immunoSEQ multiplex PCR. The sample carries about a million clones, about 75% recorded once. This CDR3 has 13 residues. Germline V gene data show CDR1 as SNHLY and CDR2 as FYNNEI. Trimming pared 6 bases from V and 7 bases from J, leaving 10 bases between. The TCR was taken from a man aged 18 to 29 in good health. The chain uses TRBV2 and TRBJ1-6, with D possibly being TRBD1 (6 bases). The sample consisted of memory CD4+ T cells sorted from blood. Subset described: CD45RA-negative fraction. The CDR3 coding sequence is TGTGCCAGCAGGGACAGAGGGAATTCACCCCTCCACTTT. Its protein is CASRDRGNSPLHF.